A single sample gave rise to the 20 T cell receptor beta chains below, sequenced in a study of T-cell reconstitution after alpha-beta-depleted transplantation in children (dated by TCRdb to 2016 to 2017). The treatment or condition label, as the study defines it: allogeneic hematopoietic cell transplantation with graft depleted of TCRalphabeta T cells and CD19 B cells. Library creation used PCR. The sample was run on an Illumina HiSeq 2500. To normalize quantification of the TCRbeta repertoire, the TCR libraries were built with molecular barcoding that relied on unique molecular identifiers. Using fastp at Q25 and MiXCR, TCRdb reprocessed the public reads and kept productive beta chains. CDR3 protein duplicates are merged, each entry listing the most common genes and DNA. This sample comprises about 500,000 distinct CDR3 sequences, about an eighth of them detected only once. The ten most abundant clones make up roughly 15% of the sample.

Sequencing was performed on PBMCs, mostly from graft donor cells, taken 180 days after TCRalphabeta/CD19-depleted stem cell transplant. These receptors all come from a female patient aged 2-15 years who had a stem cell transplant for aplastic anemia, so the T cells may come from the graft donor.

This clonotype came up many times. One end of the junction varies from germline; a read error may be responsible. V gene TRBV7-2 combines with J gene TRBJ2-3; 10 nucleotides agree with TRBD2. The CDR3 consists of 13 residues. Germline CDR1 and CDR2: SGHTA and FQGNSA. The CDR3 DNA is TGTGCCAGCAGCTTATCGCCTAGCGGGAGACCTATTTTT. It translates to CASSLSPSGRPIF.

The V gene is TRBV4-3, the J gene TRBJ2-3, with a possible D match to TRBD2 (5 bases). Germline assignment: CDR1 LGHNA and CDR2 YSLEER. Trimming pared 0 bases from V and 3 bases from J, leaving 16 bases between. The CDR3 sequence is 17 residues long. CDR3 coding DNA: TGCGCCAGCAGCCAAGATAGGCTGAACGGGATAACAGATACGCAGTATTTT. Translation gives CASSQDRLNGITDTQYF.

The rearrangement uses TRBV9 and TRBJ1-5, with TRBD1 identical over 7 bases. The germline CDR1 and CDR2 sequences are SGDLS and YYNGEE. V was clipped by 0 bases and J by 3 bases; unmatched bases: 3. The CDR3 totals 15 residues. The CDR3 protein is CASSVGGQYNQPQHF. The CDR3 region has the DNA TGTGCCAGCAGCGTAGGGGGACAGTACAATCAGCCCCAGCATTTT.

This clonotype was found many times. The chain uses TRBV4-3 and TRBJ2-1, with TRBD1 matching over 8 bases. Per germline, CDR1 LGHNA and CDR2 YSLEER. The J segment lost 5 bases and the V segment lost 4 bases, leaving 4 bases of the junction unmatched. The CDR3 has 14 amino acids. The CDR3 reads CASSPGTGDNEQFF. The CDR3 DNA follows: TGCGCCAGCAGCCCCGGGACAGGAGACAATGAGCAGTTCTTC.

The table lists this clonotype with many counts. DNA for the CDR3: TGCAGCGTCCAATGGGACATCTGGCGCTCCTACAATGAGCAGTTCTTC. Its translation: CSVQWDIWRSYNEQFF. V usage is TRBV29-1 and J usage is TRBJ2-1; D is possibly TRBD1 (6 bases). Trimming removed 6 bases from V and 0 bases from J, with 18 bases in between. This CDR3 has 16 amino acids. Looked up from germline, CDR1 is SQVTM and CDR2 is ANQGSEA.

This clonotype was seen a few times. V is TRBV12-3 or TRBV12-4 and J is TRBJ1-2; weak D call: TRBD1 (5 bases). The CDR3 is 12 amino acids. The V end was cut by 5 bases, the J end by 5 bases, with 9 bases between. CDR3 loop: CASSGSGYGYTF. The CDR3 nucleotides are TGTGCCAGCAGTGGGTCAGGGTATGGCTACACCTTC.

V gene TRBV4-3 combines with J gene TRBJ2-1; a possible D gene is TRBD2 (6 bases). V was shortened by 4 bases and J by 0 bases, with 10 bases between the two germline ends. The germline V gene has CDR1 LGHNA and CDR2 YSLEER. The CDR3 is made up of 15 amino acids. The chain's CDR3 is CASSPRETSYNEQFF. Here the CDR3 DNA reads TGCGCCAGCAGCCCGCGGGAAACCTCCTACAATGAGCAGTTCTTC.

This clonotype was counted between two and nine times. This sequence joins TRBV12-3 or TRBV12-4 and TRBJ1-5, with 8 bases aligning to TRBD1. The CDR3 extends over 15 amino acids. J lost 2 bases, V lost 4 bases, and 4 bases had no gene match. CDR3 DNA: TGTGCCAGCAGTTCCAACAGGGGGGGCAATCAGCCCCAGCATTTT. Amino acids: CASSSNRGGNQPQHF.

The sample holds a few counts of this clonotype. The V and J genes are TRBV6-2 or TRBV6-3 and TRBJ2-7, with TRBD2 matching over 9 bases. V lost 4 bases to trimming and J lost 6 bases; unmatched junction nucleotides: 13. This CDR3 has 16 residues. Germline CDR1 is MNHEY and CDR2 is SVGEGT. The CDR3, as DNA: TGTGCCAGCAGTTTAGGGGAAGCGGGAGGTCTGTCCGAGCAGTACTTC. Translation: CASSLGEAGGLSEQYF.

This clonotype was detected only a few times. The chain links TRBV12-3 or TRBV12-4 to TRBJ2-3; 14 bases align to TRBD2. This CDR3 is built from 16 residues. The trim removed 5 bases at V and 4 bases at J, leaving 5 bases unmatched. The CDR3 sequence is CASSPGTSGSSDTQYF. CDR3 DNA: TGTGCCAGCAGTCCCGGGACTAGCGGGAGCTCAGATACGCAGTATTTT.

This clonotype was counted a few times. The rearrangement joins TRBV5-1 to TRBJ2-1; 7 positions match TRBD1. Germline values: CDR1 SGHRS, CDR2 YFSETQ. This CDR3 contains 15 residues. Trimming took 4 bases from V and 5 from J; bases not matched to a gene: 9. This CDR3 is CASSPETGTHNEQFF. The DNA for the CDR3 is TGCGCCAGCAGCCCTGAGACAGGGACGCACAATGAGCAGTTCTTC. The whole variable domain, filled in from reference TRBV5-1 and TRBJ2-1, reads KAGVTQTPRYLIKTRGQQVTLSCSPISGHRSVSWYQQTPGQGLQFLFEYFSETQRNKGNFPGRFSGRQFSNSRSEMNVSTLELGDSALYLCASSPETGTHNEQFFGPGTRLTVL.

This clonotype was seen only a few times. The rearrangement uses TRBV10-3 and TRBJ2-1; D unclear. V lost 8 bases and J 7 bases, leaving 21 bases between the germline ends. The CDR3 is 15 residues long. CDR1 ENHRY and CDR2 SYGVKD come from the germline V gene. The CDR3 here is CAIGLDWFPENEQFF. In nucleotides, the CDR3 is TGTGCCATCGGCTTAGACTGGTTCCCAGAGAATGAGCAGTTCTTC.

The CDR3 DNA reads as TGCAGCGTCCGAAGATCCGGGAAAGCAGATACGCAGTATTTT. It codes for CSVRRSGKADTQYF. The V gene is TRBV29-1, the J gene TRBJ2-3, with D maybe TRBD2 (5 bases). Trimming stripped 6 bases from V and 4 bases from J, with 17 bases between. Germline-derived CDR1 and CDR2 are SQVTM and ANQGSEA. The length of the CDR3 is 14 residues.

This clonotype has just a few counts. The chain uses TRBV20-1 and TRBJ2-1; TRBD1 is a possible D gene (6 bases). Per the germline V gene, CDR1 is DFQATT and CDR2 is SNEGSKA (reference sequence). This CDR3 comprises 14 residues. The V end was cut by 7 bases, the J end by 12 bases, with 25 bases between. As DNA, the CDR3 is TGCAGTGATACACAGGGTCAGGGTAATGAGCGGCAGTTCTTC. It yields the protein CSDTQGQGNERQFF.

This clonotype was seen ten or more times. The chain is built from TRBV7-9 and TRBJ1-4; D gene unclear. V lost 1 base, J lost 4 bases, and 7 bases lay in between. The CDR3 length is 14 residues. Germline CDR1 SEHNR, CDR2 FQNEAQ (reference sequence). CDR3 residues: CASSLEQLNEKLFF. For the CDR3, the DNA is TGTGCCAGCAGCTTAGAACAGCTTAATGAAAAACTGTTTTTT.

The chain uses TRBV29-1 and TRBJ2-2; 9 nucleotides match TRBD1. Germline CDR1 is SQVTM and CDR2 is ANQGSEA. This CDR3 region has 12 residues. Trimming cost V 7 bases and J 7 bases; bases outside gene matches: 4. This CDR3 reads CSARQGGGELFF. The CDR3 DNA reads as TGCAGCGCCCGACAGGGGGGCGGGGAGCTGTTTTTT.

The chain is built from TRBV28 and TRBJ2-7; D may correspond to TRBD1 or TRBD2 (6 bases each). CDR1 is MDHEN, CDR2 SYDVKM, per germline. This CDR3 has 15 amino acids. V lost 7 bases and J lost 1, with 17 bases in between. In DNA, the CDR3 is TGTGCCAGCACCCGAGGGGGGCGCGAGTCCTACGAGCAGTACTTC. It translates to CASTRGGRESYEQYF.

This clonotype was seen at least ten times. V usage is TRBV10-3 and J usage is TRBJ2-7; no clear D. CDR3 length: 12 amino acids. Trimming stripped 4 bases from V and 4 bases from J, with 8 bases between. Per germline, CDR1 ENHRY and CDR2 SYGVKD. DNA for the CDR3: TGTGCCATCAGTGGCAACTCGTACGAGCAGTACTTC. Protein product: CAISGNSYEQYF.

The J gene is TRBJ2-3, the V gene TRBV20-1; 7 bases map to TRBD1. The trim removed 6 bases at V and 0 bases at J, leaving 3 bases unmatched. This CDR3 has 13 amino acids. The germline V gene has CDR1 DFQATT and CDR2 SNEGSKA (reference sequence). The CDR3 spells CSAKTGSTDTQYF. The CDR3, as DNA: TGCAGTGCGAAGACAGGGAGCACAGATACGCAGTATTTT.

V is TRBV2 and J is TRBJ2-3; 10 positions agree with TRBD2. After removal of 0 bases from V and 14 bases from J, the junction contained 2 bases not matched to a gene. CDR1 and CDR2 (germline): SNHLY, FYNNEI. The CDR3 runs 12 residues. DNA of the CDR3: TGTGCCAGCAGTGAAGCACCTAGCGGGAGGTATTTT. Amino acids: CASSEAPSGRYF.